This T cell receptor beta chain originates from a study of cytomegalovirus exposure and HLA in healthy donors. Amplification used 60 Vbeta primers and 13 Jbeta primers. Sequenced by immunoSEQ multiplex PCR; TCRdb stores in-frame clones only, minus some. The data hold over 150,000 clones, with 82% observed a single time. Note on this clone: Antigen specificity is unknown.

Study results and caveats: In an earlier analysis, most TCR beta V segments were productive about 87% or about 30% of the time. Sequencing probably produced one cluster of sequence variants that were highly shared. V segments that were indistinguishable, TRBV6-2 and TRBV6-3 among them, were omitted from analysis. Reportedly, HLA-A and HLA-B alleles of most subjects were accurately predicted from TCR beta.

CDR1 SGHRS and CDR2 YFSETQ come from the germline V gene. V shed 3 bases and J 5 bases; nucleotides not matched to a gene: 8. CDR3 length: 15 amino acids. Sequences were obtained from PBMCs. This TCR derives from a girl aged 10 to 17 in good health and CMV-seropositive. The rearrangement uses TRBV5-1 and TRBJ2-5; 9 positions match TRBD1. CDR3 region: CASSSNRGLSETQYF. As DNA, the CDR3 is TGCGCCAGCAGCTCGAACAGGGGGCTGTCGGAGACCCAGTACTTC.